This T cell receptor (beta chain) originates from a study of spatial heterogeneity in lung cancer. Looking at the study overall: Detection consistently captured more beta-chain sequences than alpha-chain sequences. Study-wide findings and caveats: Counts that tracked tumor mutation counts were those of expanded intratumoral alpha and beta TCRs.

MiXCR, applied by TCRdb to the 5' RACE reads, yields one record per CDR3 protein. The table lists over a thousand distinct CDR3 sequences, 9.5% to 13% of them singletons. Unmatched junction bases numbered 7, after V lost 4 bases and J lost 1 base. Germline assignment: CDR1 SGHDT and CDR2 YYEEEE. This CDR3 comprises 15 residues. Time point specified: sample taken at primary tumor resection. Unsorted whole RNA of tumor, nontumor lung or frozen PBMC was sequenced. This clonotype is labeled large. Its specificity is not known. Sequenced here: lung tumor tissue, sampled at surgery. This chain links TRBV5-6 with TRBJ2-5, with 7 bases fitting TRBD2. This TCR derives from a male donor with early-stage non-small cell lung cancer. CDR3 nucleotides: TGTGCCAGCAGCCTGAGACTAGCCGGCCAAGAGACCCAGTACTTC. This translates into CASSLRLAGQETQYF. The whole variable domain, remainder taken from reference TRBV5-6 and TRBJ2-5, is DAGVTQSPTHLIKTRGQQVTLRCSPKSGHDTVSWYQQALGQGPQFIFQYYEEEERQRGNFPDRFSGHQFPNYSSELNVNALLLGDSALYLCASSLRLAGQETQYFGPGTRLLVL.